These 4 T cell receptor beta chains originate from one sample sequenced in a study of T cells in Graves' hyperthyroidism and ophthalmopathy. RNA transcripts provided the source from which TCR beta CDR3 regions were amplified. The HTBI primer set served for first-round RT-PCR of the TCR CDR3. TCRdb re-called the multiplex PCR reads through MiXCR, storing one row per CDR3 protein. This table holds about 720,000 distinct CDR3 sequences, about a sixth found once. Input material: blood. The receptors shown here come from a man aged 18 to 30 with Graves' hyperthyroidism.

V usage is TRBV5-5 and J usage is TRBJ1-5; 7 nucleotides match TRBD1. CDR1 and CDR2 (germline): SGHKS, YYEKEE (reference sequence). The CDR3 has 15 residues. V was clipped by 4 bases and J by 5 bases; unmatched bases: 9. The chain's CDR3 is CASSPRQGGDQPQHF. CDR3 coding DNA: TGTGCCAGCAGCCCTCGACAGGGAGGGGATCAGCCCCAGCATTTT.

This clonotype was counted ten times or more. CDR3 DNA sequence: TGTGCCAGCAGCTTAGACAGGGTCTGGGAGACCCAGTACTTC. This gives the protein CASSLDRVWETQYF. The V call is TRBV5-8, the J call TRBJ2-5; 7 bases map to TRBD1. From germline, CDR1 is SGHTS and CDR2 YDEGEE. This CDR3 has 14 amino acids. V dropped 2 bases and J dropped 5; count of bases not matched to a gene: 6.

The chain joins TRBV5-4 to TRBJ2-7; 9 positions agree with TRBD1. The CDR3 has 14 amino acids. The germline V gene encodes CDR1 SGHNT and CDR2 YYREEE (reference sequence). The junction had 7 bases not matched to a gene; V was cut back by 4 bases and J by 5 bases. CDR3 protein: CASSPGQGVHEQYF. The DNA of the CDR3 is TGTGCCAGCAGCCCGGGACAGGGCGTCCACGAGCAGTACTTC.

This clonotype was seen at least ten times. The J gene is TRBJ2-2, the V gene TRBV7-6; D possibly matches TRBD1 or TRBD2 (5 bases each). With 1 base removed from V and 0 bases from J, the gap between germline ends came to 15 bases. CDR1 is SGHVS and CDR2 is FNYEAQ in the germline V gene. The CDR3 sequence is 18 residues long. Here the CDR3 reads CASSLVLPGPTNTGELFF. CDR3 sequence (DNA): TGTGCCAGCAGCTTAGTCCTCCCGGGACCTACGAACACCGGGGAGCTGTTTTTT.